This TCR beta chain was sequenced during a study of vaccination and CD4 T cells after COVID-19. Cultured CD4+ T-cell DNA underwent Oncomine TCR Beta short-read sequencing. Each CDR3 protein is one row after TCRdb ran MiXCR on the PCR reads. The data show about 26,000 distinct CDR3 sequences, roughly 52% seen once. The treatment denotes: approximately 9-day PBMC culture with coronavirus spike peptide pools or control peptides (ViraFEST assay). Comments on this clonotype: Antigen: not known.

The CDR3 covers 13 residues. Trimming shortened V by 10 bases and J by 6 bases, and 15 bases separated the two germline ends. CDR1 and CDR2 from the germline V gene are MNHEY and SMNVEV (reference sequence). The sequencing used CD4+ T cells from blood, cultured in vitro, collected before SARS-CoV-2 vaccination. The source is a human donor who received a COVID-19 vaccine. The chain employs TRBV27 and TRBJ2-2, with unresolved D. CDR3 sequence reads: CATAVNYAGELFF. The CDR3 region has the DNA TGTGCCACAGCCGTCAACTATGCCGGGGAGCTGTTTTTT.